These 5 T cell receptor beta chains originate from one sample sequenced in a study of beta chain features in type 1 diabetes. The investigators reverse transcribed all of the isolated RNA, so they sequenced expressed TCRB transcripts. TCRdb keeps only in-frame clones here, not all; method: immunoSEQ multiplex PCR. Of approximately 250,000 clones listed, 9% to 10% were seen once; the top ten hold around 0.031%. Sample: naive CD4+ T cells from blood. Receptor source: a woman aged 18-29 years in good health.

Only a few counts were recorded for this clone. The chain carries TRBV5-4 and TRBJ2-1; 7 nucleotides line up with TRBD2. CDR3 length equals 15 residues. J was trimmed by 2 bases and V by 0 bases; bases with no gene match: 2. CDR1 and CDR2 (germline): SGHNT, YYREEE (reference sequence). CDR3 bases: TGTGCCAGCAGCTTGGCGGGAGGAACCTACAATGAGCAGTTCTTC. Translation gives CASSLAGGTYNEQFF.

This clone was seen a handful of times. The chain links TRBV18 to TRBJ1-2; TRBD1 aligns across 7 bases. V lost 4 bases to trimming and J lost 8 bases; unmatched junction nucleotides: 10. Germline V lookup: CDR1 KGHSH, CDR2 LQKENI. The CDR3 sequence is 14 residues long. The CDR3 loop reads CASSQKTGSGGYTF. DNA of the CDR3: TGTGCCAGCTCACAAAAGACAGGGAGTGGAGGCTACACCTTC.

The chain combines TRBV19 with TRBJ2-7; 8 nucleotides agree with TRBD2. The V segment lost 5 bases and the J segment 3 bases; nucleotides outside the gene matches: 3. CDR3 length: 13 residues. Germline V CDR1 and CDR2: LNHDA, SQIVND (reference sequence). CDR3 DNA sequence: TGTGCCAGTAGTCGGGGGGGCAGCTACGAGCAGTACTTC. Amino acids: CASSRGGSYEQYF. The full variable domain, in which reference TRBV19 and TRBJ2-7 provide the parts outside the CDR3, is DGGITQSPKYLFRKEGQNVTLSCEQNLNHDAMYWYRQDPGQGLRLIYYSQIVNDFQKGDIAEGYSVSREKKESFPLTVTSAQKNPTAFYLCASSRGGSYEQYFGPGTRLTVT.

This clone has a handful of counts. V usage is TRBV2 and J usage is TRBJ2-7; possibly TRBD1 for D (6 bases). Germline V CDR1 and CDR2: SNHLY, FYNNEI. The CDR3 runs to 14 residues. Between the trimmed V and J ends, which lost 3 bases and 6 bases, there was a span of 15 bases. In DNA, the CDR3 is TGTGCCAGCAGTGAGGCAGGGGCGGTGGGCGAGCAGTACTTC. It specifies CASSEAGAVGEQYF.

Only a few counts were recorded for this clone. The chain links TRBV6-1 to TRBJ2-1; TRBD2 matches at 9 bases. The CDR3 is made up of 14 amino acids. Trimming removed 8 bases from V and 7 bases from J; junction bases left unmatched: 9. CDR1 is MNHNS, CDR2 SASEGT, per germline. In nucleotides, the CDR3 is TGTGCCAGCGCCCTAGCGGGGTGGGGGAATGAGCAGTTCTTC. It encodes CASALAGWGNEQFF.